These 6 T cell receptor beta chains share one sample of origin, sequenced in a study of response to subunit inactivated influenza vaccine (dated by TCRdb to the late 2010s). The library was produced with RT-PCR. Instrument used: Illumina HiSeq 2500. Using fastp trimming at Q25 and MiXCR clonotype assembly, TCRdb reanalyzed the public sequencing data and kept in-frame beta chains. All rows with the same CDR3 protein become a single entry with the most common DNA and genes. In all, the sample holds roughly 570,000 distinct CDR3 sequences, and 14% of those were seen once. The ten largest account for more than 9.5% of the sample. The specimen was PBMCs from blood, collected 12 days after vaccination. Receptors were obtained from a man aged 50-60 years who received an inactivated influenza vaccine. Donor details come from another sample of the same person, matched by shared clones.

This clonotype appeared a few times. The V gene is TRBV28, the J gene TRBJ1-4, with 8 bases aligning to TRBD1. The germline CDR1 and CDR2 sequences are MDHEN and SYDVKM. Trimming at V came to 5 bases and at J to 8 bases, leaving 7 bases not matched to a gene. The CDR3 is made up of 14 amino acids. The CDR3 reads CASSTGQGYEKLFF. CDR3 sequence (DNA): TGTGCCAGCAGTACCGGACAGGGATACGAAAAACTGTTTTTT.

The CDR3 bases are TGTGCCAGTAGTATTTTAGGACTAGCGGCCCCCTCTCATGAGCAGTTCTTC. It translates to CASSILGLAAPSHEQFF. The J gene is TRBJ2-1, the V gene TRBV19; TRBD2 agrees at 10 bases. Per germline, CDR1 LNHDA and CDR2 SQIVND (reference sequence). V lost 3 bases to trimming and J lost 8 bases; unmatched junction nucleotides: 13. The CDR3 totals 17 residues.

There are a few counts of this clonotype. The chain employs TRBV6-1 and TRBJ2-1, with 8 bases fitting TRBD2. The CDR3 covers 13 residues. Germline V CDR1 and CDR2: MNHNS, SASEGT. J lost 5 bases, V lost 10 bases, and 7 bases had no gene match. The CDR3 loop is CATSGRINNEQFF. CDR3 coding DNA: TGTGCCACGAGCGGGAGAATTAACAATGAGCAGTTCTTC.

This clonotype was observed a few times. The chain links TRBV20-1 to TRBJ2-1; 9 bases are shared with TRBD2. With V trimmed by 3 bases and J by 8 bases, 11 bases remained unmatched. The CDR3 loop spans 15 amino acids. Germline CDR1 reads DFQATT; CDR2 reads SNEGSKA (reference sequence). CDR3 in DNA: TGCAGTGCTAGTTGGGCTAGCGGGAATCTCTATGAGCAGTTCTTC. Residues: CSASWASGNLYEQFF.

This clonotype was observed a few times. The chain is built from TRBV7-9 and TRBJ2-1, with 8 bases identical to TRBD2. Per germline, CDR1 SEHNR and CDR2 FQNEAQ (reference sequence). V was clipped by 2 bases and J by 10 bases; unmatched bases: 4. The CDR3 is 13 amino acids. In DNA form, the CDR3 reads TGTGCCAGCAGCTTACCGGGAGGGAGGGAGCAGTTCTTC. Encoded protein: CASSLPGGREQFF.

The CDR3 is CASSAGQGQILMNTEAFF. The DNA of the CDR3 is TGTGCCAGCAGCGCCGGACAGGGTCAAATACTTATGAACACTGAAGCTTTCTTT. The chain combines TRBV5-6 with TRBJ1-1; 8 nucleotides align to TRBD1. The CDR3 sequence is 18 residues long. With 4 bases clipped from V and 0 bases from J, the junction kept 14 bases outside the gene matches. The germline CDR1 and CDR2 sequences are SGHDT and YYEEEE.